Within the sample, the clone carrying this T cell receptor beta chain is medium-sized. The target antigen is unknown. The source of the sample is a study of spatial heterogeneity in lung cancer. The study's findings and limits: Intratumoral expanded alpha and beta TCR counts were found to track tumor mutation counts.

Time point: sample taken at primary tumor resection. From the 5' RACE reads, TCRdb called clonotypes with MiXCR, one entry per CDR3 protein. In the table there are 15,000 to 20,000 distinct CDR3 sequences, less than 7.5% of which are singletons. Source: lung tumor tissue, taken at surgery. This clonotype was obtained from a female donor with early-stage non-small cell lung cancer.

Written as DNA, the CDR3 is TGCGCCAGCAGCCGGGGGACGCAGGGCACTGAAGCTTTCTTT. Translating gives CASSRGTQGTEAFF. The V call is TRBV5-1, the J call TRBJ1-1; weak D call: TRBD1 (5 bases). Germline V gives CDR1 SGHRS, CDR2 YFSETQ. V lost 4 bases and J 4 bases, leaving 14 bases between the germline ends. CDR3 length equals 14 residues. The variable domain in full, completed from reference TRBV5-1 and TRBJ1-1, reads KAGVTQTPRYLIKTRGQQVTLSCSPISGHRSVSWYQQTPGQGLQFLFEYFSETQRNKGNFPGRFSGRQFSNSRSEMNVSTLELGDSALYLCASSRGTQGTEAFFGQGTRLTVV.